This T cell receptor beta chain emerged from a study of spatial heterogeneity in lung cancer. Study-level background: The average count in raw reads for each unique TCR and UMI combination exceeded eight appearances. Points from the study as a whole: Relative to follow-up, resection was when ubiquitous expanded tumor TCRs appeared more in blood.

The time point was: sample taken at primary tumor resection. The authors sequenced whole RNA from tumor, nontumor lung or frozen PBMC without sorting. Samples were obtained from some 72 donors, all untreated early-stage non-small cell lung cancer patients. In the library, each TCR cDNA molecule bore its own unique molecular identifier. Each CDR3 protein is one row after TCRdb ran MiXCR on the 5' RACE reads. Of about 17,000 distinct CDR3 sequences listed, 15% to 20% were seen once; the top ten hold roughly an eighth. Trimming took 0 bases from V and 0 from J, leaving 7 bases between them. This CDR3 is built from 15 residues. CDR1 is SGHRS and CDR2 is YFSETQ in the germline V gene. This clonotype was recorded at least ten times. The antigen remains undetermined.

The chain has TRBV5-1 and TRBJ1-5; D ambiguous. This TCR came from a male donor with early-stage non-small cell lung cancer. The sequencing here drew on PBMCs, taken at surgery. The CDR3 nucleotides are TGCGCCAGCAGCTTGGCCGGCGGTAGCAATCAGCCCCAGCATTTT. It encodes CASSLAGGSNQPQHF.